A single TCR beta chain is shown here with its context. The protocol was immunoSEQ multiplex PCR, while the TCRdb copy is restricted to in-frame clones and leaves out a portion. The data contain around 100,000 clones, 90% of them singletons. The data were taken from a study of OX40 agonist ivuxolimab in advanced cancers. V shed 2 bases and J shed 4 bases, with 11 bases lying between them. This CDR3 is 15 amino acids long. Germline assignment: CDR1 SNHLY and CDR2 FYNNEI. This specimen consisted of CD4+ or CD8+ T cells sorted from blood, obtained in a trial of the OX40 agonist ivuxolimab. This chain joins TRBV2 and TRBJ1-4; D not resolved. The receptor was isolated from an adult with an advanced solid tumor such as melanoma, head and neck, liver or kidney cancer. CDR3 nucleotide sequence: TGTGCCAGCAGTGAAATGGGATTGGGTAATGAAAAACTGTTTTTT. Its protein product is CASSEMGLGNEKLFF.